This is a list of T cell receptor beta chains from one sample in a study of shared clonotypes between healthy human individuals. TCRdb keeps only in-frame clones here, not all; method: immunoSEQ multiplex PCR. Of about 2 million clones in the sample, 85% to 95% were seen once. The sample consisted of naive CD4+ T cells sorted from blood. The origin of the receptors is a man aged 18 to 30 in good health. The CDR3 runs from the conserved cysteine through the conserved F or W. Each record gives: V gene, CDR3 length, D gene, clone size, J gene, CDR3 DNA, CDR3 protein. D genes are given only for firm matches. Only part of the rows carry a size: once, few, many, or a class if the clone is expanded.

TRBV7-3	14	-	-	TRBJ1-1	TGTGCCAGCAGCTTAGAGGAAGTGAACACTGAAGCTTTCTTT	CASSLEEVNTEAFF
TRBV19	14	TRBD1	-	TRBJ2-7	TGTGCCAGCCGTGAGGACAGGGGGCGGAACGAGCAGTACTTC	CASREDRGRNEQYF
TRBV5-8	15	-	-	TRBJ1-4	TGTGCCAGCAGCCCCACCGGTGGAGGAAACGAAAAACTGTTTTTT	CASSPTGGGNEKLFF
TRBV7-9	14	-	-	TRBJ1-6	TGTGCCAGCAGCTTAGGGACAGTCAATTCACCCCTCCACTTT	CASSLGTVNSPLHF
TRBV5-6	11	-	-	TRBJ2-7	TGTGCCAGCAGCTTAGGAAATGAGCAGTACTTC	CASSLGNEQYF
TRBV6-1	14	-	once	TRBJ1-1	TGTGCCAGCAGCGTGACAGGCCCTAACACTGAAGCTTTCTTT	CASSVTGPNTEAFF
TRBV10-3	13	-	-	TRBJ1-1	TGTGCCATCAGCGGGAACAATACAGCTGAAGCTTTCTTT	CAISGNNTAEAFF
TRBV6-5	16	TRBD2	-	TRBJ2-1	TGTGCCAGCAGTTACAGACCGACTAGCGGATACAATGAGCAGTTCTTC	CASSYRPTSGYNEQFF
TRBV19	15	-	-	TRBJ1-5	TGTGCCAGTAGTATTCCCCAGGGGAGCAATCAGCCCCAGCATTTT	CASSIPQGSNQPQHF
TRBV5-1	15	TRBD1	few	TRBJ2-7	TGCGCCAGCAGTCGTAATACAGGGGGTAACTACGAGCAGTACTTC	CASSRNTGGNYEQYF
TRBV30	13	-	-	TRBJ2-7	TGTGCCTGGAATGAGGGCCCTAGGCACGAGCAGTACTTC	CAWNEGPRHEQYF
TRBV7-2	11	-	many	TRBJ2-3	TGTGCCAGCAGCCCGAGAGATACGCAGTATTTT	CASSPRDTQYF
TRBV6-6	14	TRBD1	-	TRBJ1-1	TGTGCCAGCAGTTATCGACAGGGGAACACTGAAGCTTTCTTT	CASSYRQGNTEAFF
TRBV7-2	15	TRBD2	-	TRBJ2-3	TGTGCCAGCACTCAACTAGCGGTTAGCACAGATACGCAGTATTTT	CASTQLAVSTDTQYF
TRBV27	16	-	-	TRBJ1-5	TGTGCCAGCAGTTTATGGCCCCCGGGCGGCAATCAGCCCCAGCATTTT	CASSLWPPGGNQPQHF
TRBV28	12	-	-	TRBJ2-7	TGTGCCAGCAGTTTTAGGTCCTACGAGCAGTACTTC	CASSFRSYEQYF
TRBV29-1	10	-	once	TRBJ2-5	TGCAGCGCTGCACAAGAGACCCAGTACTTC	CSAAQETQYF